These 4 T cell receptor beta chains originate from one sample sequenced in a study of monozygotic twins with inflammatory bowel disease. TCRdb reprocessed the 5' RACE reads and keeps a single row for each CDR3 protein, giving no DNA. This repertoire comprises approximately 400,000 distinct CDR3 sequences; its ten largest clones make up around 2.3%. The sample taken for sequencing was blood. The source is a human donor with ulcerative colitis or Crohn's disease, or a healthy co-twin of an affected twin (not recorded which).

The J gene is TRBJ2-1, the V gene TRBV29-1. Germline V gene data show CDR1 as SQVTM and CDR2 as ANQGSEA. This CDR3 comprises 13 residues. The CDR3 is CSVEGAFYNEQFF.

The V and J genes are TRBV25-1 and TRBJ2-5. CDR3 length: 13 amino acids. Germline CDR1 and CDR2: MGHDK and SYGVNS. The CDR3 loop reads CASSHNNEETQYF.

The V call is TRBV11-2, the J call TRBJ2-3; TCRdb picks TRBD2, but there is no DNA to check that call. CDR3 length: 17 amino acids. The V gene's germline CDR1 is SGHAT and CDR2 FQNNGV. The CDR3 is CASSLDVSAGGPDTQYF.

V is TRBV5-3 and J is TRBJ2-1; TCRdb indicates TRBD2, and absent DNA this call remains unverified. Being an ORF, TRBV5-3 has a function that is uncertain. The CDR3 runs to 16 residues. The CDR3 sequence: CARSLASGSFYNEQFF.